This T cell receptor beta chain was retrieved from a study of B cell selection in AIRE deficiency. Study-level findings and limits: About 31% of healthy-shared Treg TCRbeta sequences appeared in patient Tconv cells. Shared Treg sequences were biased toward short CDR3s with few non-templated nucleotide insertions. Healthy Tconv contained around two fifths of shared healthy Treg sequences; only TCRbeta sequenced.

Conventional CD4 T cells were sorted as CD4+CD127+ cells. Using immunoSEQ multiplex PCR, the repertoire was profiled, and TCRdb retains in-frame clones only, with some absent. There are around 24,000 clones in the sample; 96% occur only once, and 0.17% lies in the top ten. Germline CDR1 reads LGHNA; CDR2 reads YSLEER. This CDR3 has 16 amino acids. Trimming took 1 base from V and 7 from J, leaving 18 bases between them. This clone was seen a single time. The antigen is unknown. The rearrangement links TRBV4-3 to TRBJ2-3, with D possibly TRBD2 on 6 matching bases. The sequence was obtained from a human donor in good health. The sequenced sample consisted of CD4+CD127+ conventional T cells sorted from PBMCs. CDR3 in DNA: TGCGCCAGCAGCCAAGGTGGAGGGACTCGATCGTATACGCAGTATTTT. The encoded protein is CASSQGGGTRSYTQYF.